These 2 T cell receptor beta chains were sequenced from one sample in a study of cytomegalovirus exposure and HLA in healthy donors. TCRdb keeps only in-frame clones here, not all; method: immunoSEQ multiplex PCR. The table records under 150,000 clones, approximately 86% of them present only once. The sample comprised PBMCs. The receptor source for this set is a man aged 18-30 years in good health and CMV-seropositive.

In this sample, this clone turned up once. The genes are TRBV9 and TRBJ1-1, with TRBD1 matching 7 bases. This CDR3 region has 15 residues. V shed 4 bases and J 1 base; nucleotides not matched to a gene: 7. CDR1 SGDLS and CDR2 YYNGEE come from the germline V gene. The chain's CDR3 is CASSPRDRQNTEAFF. CDR3 DNA: TGTGCCAGCAGCCCCCGGGACAGACAGAACACTGAAGCTTTCTTT.

This clone was recorded once. This chain connects TRBV5-8 to TRBJ1-5, with D hard to call. The CDR3 covers 15 residues. V was clipped by 1 base and J by 1 base, with 9 bases between them. CDR1 and CDR2 (germline): SGHTS, YDEGEE. In nucleotides, the CDR3 is TGTGCCAGCAGCTTGTCCGGAGCGAGCAATCAGCCCCAGCATTTT. Its protein is CASSLSGASNQPQHF.